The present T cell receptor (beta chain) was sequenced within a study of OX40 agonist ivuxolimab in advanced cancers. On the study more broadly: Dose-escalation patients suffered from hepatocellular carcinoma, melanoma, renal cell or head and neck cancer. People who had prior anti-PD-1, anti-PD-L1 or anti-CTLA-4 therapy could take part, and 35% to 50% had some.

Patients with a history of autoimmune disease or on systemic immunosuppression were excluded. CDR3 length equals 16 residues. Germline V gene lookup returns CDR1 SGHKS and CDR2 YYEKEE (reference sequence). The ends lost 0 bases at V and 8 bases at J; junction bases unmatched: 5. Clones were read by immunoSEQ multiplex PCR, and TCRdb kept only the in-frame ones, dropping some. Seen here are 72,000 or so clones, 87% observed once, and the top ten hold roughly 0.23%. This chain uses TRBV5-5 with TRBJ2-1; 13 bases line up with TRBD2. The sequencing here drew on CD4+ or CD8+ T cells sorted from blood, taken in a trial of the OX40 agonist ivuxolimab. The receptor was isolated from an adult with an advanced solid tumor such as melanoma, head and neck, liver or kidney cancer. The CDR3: CASSLVGLAGEDEQFF. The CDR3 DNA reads TGTGCCAGCAGCTTGGTTGGACTAGCGGGAGAGGATGAGCAGTTCTTC.